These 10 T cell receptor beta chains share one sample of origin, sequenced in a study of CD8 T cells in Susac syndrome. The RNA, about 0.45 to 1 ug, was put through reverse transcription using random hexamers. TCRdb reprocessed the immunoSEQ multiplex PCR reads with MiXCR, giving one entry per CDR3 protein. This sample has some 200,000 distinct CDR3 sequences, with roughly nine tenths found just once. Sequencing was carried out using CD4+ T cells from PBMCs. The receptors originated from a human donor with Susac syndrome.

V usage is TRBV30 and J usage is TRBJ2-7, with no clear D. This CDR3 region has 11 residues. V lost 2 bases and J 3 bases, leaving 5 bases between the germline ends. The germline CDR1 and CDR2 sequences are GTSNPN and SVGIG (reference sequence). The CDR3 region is CAWSYDYEQYF. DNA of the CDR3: TGTGCCTGGAGTTATGACTACGAGCAGTACTTC.

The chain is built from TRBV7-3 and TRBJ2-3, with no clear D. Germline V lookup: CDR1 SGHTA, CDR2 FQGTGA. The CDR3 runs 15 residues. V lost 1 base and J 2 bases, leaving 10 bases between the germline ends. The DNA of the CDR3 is TGTGCCAGCAGCTTAAGCCCAGGTTACACAGATACGCAGTATTTT. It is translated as CASSLSPGYTDTQYF.

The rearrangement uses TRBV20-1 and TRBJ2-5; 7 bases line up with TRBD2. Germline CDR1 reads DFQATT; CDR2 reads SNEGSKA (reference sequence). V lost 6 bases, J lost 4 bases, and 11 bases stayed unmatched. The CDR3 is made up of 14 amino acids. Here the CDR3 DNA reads TGCAGTGCCCGTCGGGGGAGGGCCGCAGAGACCCAGTACTTC. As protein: CSARRGRAAETQYF.

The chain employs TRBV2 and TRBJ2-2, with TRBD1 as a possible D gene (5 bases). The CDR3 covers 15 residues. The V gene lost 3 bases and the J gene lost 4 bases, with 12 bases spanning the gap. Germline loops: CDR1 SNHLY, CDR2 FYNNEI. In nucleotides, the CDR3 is TGTGCCAGCAGTGAGACAGTTCTTCTCACCGGGGAGCTGTTTTTT. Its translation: CASSETVLLTGELFF.

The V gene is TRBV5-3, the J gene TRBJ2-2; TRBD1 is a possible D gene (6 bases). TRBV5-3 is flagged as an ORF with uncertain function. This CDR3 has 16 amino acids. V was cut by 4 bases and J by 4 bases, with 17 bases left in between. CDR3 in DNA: TGTGCCAGAAGCCCAGAAGTAACAGGGTCCACCGGGGAGCTGTTTTTT. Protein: CARSPEVTGSTGELFF.

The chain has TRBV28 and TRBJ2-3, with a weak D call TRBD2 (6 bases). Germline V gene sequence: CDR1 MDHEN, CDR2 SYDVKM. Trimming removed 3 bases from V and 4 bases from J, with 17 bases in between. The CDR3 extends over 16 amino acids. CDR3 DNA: TGTGCCAGCAGTTTCGGAGCGGGTAGTGGGGCAGATACGCAGTATTTT. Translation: CASSFGAGSGADTQYF.

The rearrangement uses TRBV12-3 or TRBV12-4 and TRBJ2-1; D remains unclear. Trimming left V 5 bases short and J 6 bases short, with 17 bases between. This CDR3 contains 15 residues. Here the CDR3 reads CASSPRASGVNEQFF. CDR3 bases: TGTGCCAGCAGTCCCCGGGCCTCGGGTGTCAATGAGCAGTTCTTC.

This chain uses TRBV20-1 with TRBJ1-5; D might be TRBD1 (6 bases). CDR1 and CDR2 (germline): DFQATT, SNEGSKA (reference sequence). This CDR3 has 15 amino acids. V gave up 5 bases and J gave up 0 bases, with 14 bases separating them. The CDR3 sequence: CSAGSRGASNQPQHF. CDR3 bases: TGCAGTGCTGGGAGTCGGGGGGCTAGCAATCAGCCCCAGCATTTT.

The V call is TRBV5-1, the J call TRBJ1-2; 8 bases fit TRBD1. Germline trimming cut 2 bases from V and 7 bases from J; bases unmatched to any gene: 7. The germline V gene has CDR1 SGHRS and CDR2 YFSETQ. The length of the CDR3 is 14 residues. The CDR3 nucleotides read TGCGCCAGCAGCTTTGGACAGGGAAGGTCTGGCTACACCTTC. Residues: CASSFGQGRSGYTF.

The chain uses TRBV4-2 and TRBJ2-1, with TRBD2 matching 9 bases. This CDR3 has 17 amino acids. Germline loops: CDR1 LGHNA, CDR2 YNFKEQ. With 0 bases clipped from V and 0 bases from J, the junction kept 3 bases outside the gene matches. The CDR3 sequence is CASSQDLAGSSYNEQFF. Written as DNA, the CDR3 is TGTGCCAGCAGCCAAGATCTAGCGGGAAGCTCCTACAATGAGCAGTTCTTC.